This T cell receptor beta chain was documented in a study of response to subunit inactivated influenza vaccine. From germline, CDR1 is LGHNA and CDR2 YSLEER. Trimming cost V 1 base and J 4 bases, with 17 bases left between them. This CDR3 comprises 18 residues. Using its own MiXCR run on the RT-PCR reads, TCRdb lists one record per CDR3 protein. Of about 780,000 distinct CDR3 sequences in the sample, around a sixth were seen once. This clonotype was picked up a small number of times. Its antigen is still unknown. Study observations and caveats: Authors suggested few new T cells are recruited by each seasonal influenza vaccination.

This TCR was recovered from a man aged 50 or older who received an inactivated influenza vaccine. Here the sequenced sample was PBMCs from blood, taken approximately 5 days after vaccination. The chain joins TRBV4-3 to TRBJ2-6; D may be TRBD2 (6 bases). CDR3 coding DNA: TGCGCCAGCAGCCAAGGACTGGGACTGCTTCGAGGGGCCAACGTCCTGACTTTC. Amino acid sequence: CASSQGLGLLRGANVLTF.